This is a list of T cell receptor beta chains from one sample in a study of T cell changes during pregnancy in multiple sclerosis. Assay: immunoSEQ multiplex PCR; the TCRdb copy retains only in-frame clones and omits some. The sample contains 130,000 or so clones, 80% to 95% of which appear only once. This material consisted of peripheral blood, taken before pregnancy. All receptors come from a female donor with multiple sclerosis, enrolled in a pregnancy study. CDR3s include the opening cysteine and the closing phenylalanine or tryptophan. The D gene is left open where the match is weak. Clone size is shown for a subset of rows, as once, few, many or a class of expanded clone.

d_gene,v_gene,j_gene,abundance,CDR3nt,CDR3aa
TRBD1,TRBV4-2,TRBJ1-2,.,TGTGCCAGCAGCCAAGACTCGGATGGGACAGGGAACGGCTACACCTTC,CASSQDSDGTGNGYTF
TRBD1,TRBV6-1,TRBJ1-2,.,TGTGCCAGCAGCCCGACAGGGTACGGCTACACCTTC,CASSPTGYGYTF
TRBD2,TRBV2,TRBJ2-2,.,TGTGCCAGCAGTCCCCTCCCGGCAGCGGGAGCCGGGGAGCTGTTTTTT,CASSPLPAAGAGELFF
.,TRBV28,TRBJ2-5,.,TGTGCCAGCAGTTTCTCCGGCGGACAAGAGACCCAGTACTTC,CASSFSGGQETQYF
TRBD2,TRBV15,TRBJ2-1,.,TGTGCCACCAGCAGAGGAAATAGATTAGCGGGGACTCACAATGAGCAGTTCTTC,CATSRGNRLAGTHNEQFF
TRBD1,TRBV6-6,TRBJ1-1,.,TGTGCCAGCATTACGGGACAGATCAACACTGAAGCTTTCTTT,CASITGQINTEAFF
.,TRBV6-5,TRBJ1-4,.,TGTGCCAGCAGTTACGTTCGAGAATGGGAAAAACTGTTTTTT,CASSYVREWEKLFF
.,TRBV7-2,TRBJ2-1,.,TGTGCCAGCAGCTTAGTGTGGCTAGCGAACAATGAGCAGTTCTTC,CASSLVWLANNEQFF
TRBD1,TRBV2,TRBJ1-4,.,TGTGCCAGCAGTGGTCGGGACAGCCAGGAAAAACTGTTTTTT,CASSGRDSQEKLFF
TRBD2,TRBV27,TRBJ2-7,.,TGTGCCAGCAGTTTGGTTGGGACTAGCAAATACGAGCAGTACTTC,CASSLVGTSKYEQYF
.,TRBV6-7,TRBJ1-1,.,TGTGCCATCCAGCCGGGGATCTGGCTTCCAGACACTGAAGCTTTCTTT,CAIQPGIWLPDTEAFF
TRBD1,TRBV5-1,TRBJ2-2,.,TGCGCCAGCAGCAGGACAGGGGGCGGCGGGGAGCTGTTTTTT,CASSRTGGGGELFF
.,TRBV19,TRBJ1-2,.,TGTGCCAGTAGTATCCGACAGAACTATGGCTACACCTTC,CASSIRQNYGYTF
.,TRBV18,TRBJ2-2,.,TGTGCCAGCTCACCACTTGAGGCCGGGGAGCTGTTTTTT,CASSPLEAGELFF
.,TRBV19,TRBJ1-2,.,TGTGCCAGTGCGGAGGTTGCTAACTATGGCTACACCTTC,CASAEVANYGYTF
.,TRBV28,TRBJ2-7,.,TGTGCCAGCAGTCCCGGGTACGAGCAGTACTTC,CASSPGYEQYF
TRBD1,TRBV27,TRBJ1-1,.,TGTGCCAGCAGTTATACAGGGGACGCCGGGGGAAACACTGAAGCTTTCTTT,CASSYTGDAGGNTEAFF
.,TRBV5-1,TRBJ1-4,.,TGCGCCAGCAGCGGCGGGGGGCCAAGTGAAAAACTGTTTTTT,CASSGGGPSEKLFF
TRBD1,TRBV28,TRBJ2-6,few,TGTGCCAGCAGTCACAGGGACAGCGTTCCTGGGGCCAACGTCCTGACTTTC,CASSHRDSVPGANVLTF
.,TRBV5-1,TRBJ2-1,.,TGCGCCAGCAGCTTGATGGCAGGCATCTTCAATGAGCAGTTCTTC,CASSLMAGIFNEQFF
TRBD1,TRBV5-8,TRBJ1-3,.,TGTGCCAGCAGCCCGGGACAGTCTGGAAACACCATATATTTT,CASSPGQSGNTIYF
TRBD2,TRBV6-1,TRBJ2-3,.,TGTGCCAGCAGTGGATCTAGCGGGGGGGCAGATACGCAGTATTTT,CASSGSSGGADTQYF
TRBD2,TRBV28,TRBJ2-7,.,TGTGCCAGCAGTTTACCTAGGACTAGCGGGAGAAGCTCCTACGAGCAGTACTTC,CASSLPRTSGRSSYEQYF
.,TRBV6-1,TRBJ1-4,.,TGTGCCAGCAGTGAAGCGCGGGGGCCCGGTGAAAAACTGTTTTTT,CASSEARGPGEKLFF
.,TRBV6-1,TRBJ1-2,.,TGTGCCAGCAGTGTAGGAGAAAACTATGGCTACACCTTC,CASSVGENYGYTF
TRBD2,TRBV7-3,TRBJ2-5,.,TGTGCCAGCAGCCGGACGGGACTAGCGGGGCGAGAGACCCAGTACTTC,CASSRTGLAGRETQYF
.,TRBV27,TRBJ1-6,.,TGTGCCAGCAGTTTAGGACAAAAGAATTCACCCCTCCACTTT,CASSLGQKNSPLHF
.,TRBV9,TRBJ1-2,.,TGTGCCAGCAGCGTAGGCGGCCAGTCCCCCAAGGGAGATGGCTACACCTTC,CASSVGGQSPKGDGYTF
.,TRBV30,TRBJ1-5,.,TGTGCCTGGAGTTCAGGGAATTCTCAGCCCCAGCATTTT,CAWSSGNSQPQHF
.,TRBV5-1,TRBJ2-3,.,TGCGCCAGCAGCGGGGGGGCCTGGACAGATACGCAGTATTTT,CASSGGAWTDTQYF
TRBD2,TRBV9,TRBJ2-1,.,TGTGCCAGCAGCGTTGCGGGGGGCGATTCGATCTCCTACAATGAGCAGTTCTTC,CASSVAGGDSISYNEQFF
TRBD1,TRBV6-6,TRBJ1-5,.,TGTGCCAGCAGGACAGGGATCCAGCCCCAGCATTTT,CASRTGIQPQHF
TRBD1,TRBV27,TRBJ2-1,.,TGTGCCAGCAGTTTAAGGCAGGGGGTGGGCAATGAGCAGTTCTTC,CASSLRQGVGNEQFF
TRBD2,TRBV7-6,TRBJ2-1,.,TGTGCCAGCAGAACAGGGGGAGCGGGGGGGCCTGGTGAGCAGTTCTTC,CASRTGGAGGPGEQFF
.,TRBV14,TRBJ1-1,.,TGTGCCAGCAGCCAAAGACAGTGGGGCCAAACTTTCTTT,CASSQRQWGQTFF
TRBD1,TRBV30,TRBJ2-7,.,TGTGCCTGGAGGAGATGGGACAGGGGGTATTACGAGCAGTACTTC,CAWRRWDRGYYEQYF
TRBD1,TRBV7-3,TRBJ2-6,.,TGTGCCAGCAGCTTAAGAGTCGGACAGGGGGCGCCTGGGGCCAACGTCCTGACTTTC,CASSLRVGQGAPGANVLTF
TRBD2,TRBV30,TRBJ2-7,.,TGTGCCTGGCTGCTTTGGACTAGCGGGTCCTACGAGCAGTACTTC,CAWLLWTSGSYEQYF
TRBD1,TRBV6-1,TRBJ1-1,.,TGTGCCAGCAGACGAGACAGGGGGAGTACTGAAGCTTTCTTT,CASRRDRGSTEAFF
TRBD1,TRBV6-1,TRBJ1-1,.,TGTGCCAGCAGGGGGACAGCCCAAAACACTGAAGCTTTCTTT,CASRGTAQNTEAFF
.,TRBV19,TRBJ1-2,.,TGTGCCAGTAGTATAGATCAAAGAGACTATGGCTACACCTTC,CASSIDQRDYGYTF
TRBD2,TRBV7-9,TRBJ2-7,.,TGTGCCAGCAGTGAGAGAGCGGGGGAGTCCTACGAGCAGTACTTC,CASSERAGESYEQYF
.,TRBV29-1,TRBJ2-7,.,TGCAGCGTTTTGGAAAACAGGTTACCCTACGAGCAGTACTTC,CSVLENRLPYEQYF
TRBD1,TRBV5-1,TRBJ1-1,.,TGCGCCAGCAGCTTGGCCGCAGGGGGGACGACTGAAGCTTTCTTT,CASSLAAGGTTEAFF
.,TRBV6-1,TRBJ1-2,.,TGTGCCAGCAACACAGGAGCTAACTATGGCTACACCTTC,CASNTGANYGYTF
.,TRBV11-2,TRBJ1-4,.,TGTGCCAGCAGCTTAGGACAGACCTACGAAAAACTGTTTTTT,CASSLGQTYEKLFF